Following are 11 T cell receptor beta chains from one sample sequenced in a study of cytomegalovirus exposure and HLA in healthy donors. PCR was performed using 60 Vbeta and 13 Jbeta primers. Sequencing used immunoSEQ multiplex PCR; TCRdb keeps in-frame clones, though not all of them. Of 100,000 or so clones listed, approximately 79% are singletons. Sequenced input: PBMCs. The receptors originated from a man younger than 40 in good health and CMV-seropositive.

This clone is a singleton in its sample. The chain employs TRBV6-1 and TRBJ2-7; TRBD1 aligns across 8 bases. J lost 0 bases, V lost 7 bases, and 8 bases had no gene match. CDR1 is MNHNS, CDR2 SASEGT, per germline. There are 15 residues in the CDR3. DNA of the CDR3: TGTGCCAGCACCTCACGGGACAGGTTCTCCTACGAGCAGTACTTC. The encoded protein is CASTSRDRFSYEQYF.

This clone was counted between two and nine times. The chain links TRBV10-1 to TRBJ2-2, with TRBD1 identical over 9 bases. The CDR3 extends over 18 amino acids. J was trimmed by 2 bases and V by 3 bases; bases with no gene match: 10. The germline V gene has CDR1 WNHNN and CDR2 SYGVQD (reference sequence). The CDR3 spells CASSDFRGQGLNTGELFF. CDR3 in DNA: TGCGCCAGCAGTGATTTTAGGGGACAGGGCCTTAACACCGGGGAGCTGTTTTTT.

The chain combines TRBV6-5 with TRBJ1-2; 8 bases map to TRBD1. Germline V CDR1 and CDR2: MNHEY, SVGAGI. This CDR3 is 16 amino acids long. V gave up 2 bases and J gave up 1 base; unmatched junction bases: 6. The CDR3 protein is CASSYRSDRGNYGYTF. The CDR3 nucleotides are TGTGCCAGCAGTTACCGATCCGACAGGGGTAACTATGGCTACACCTTC.

V and J are TRBV30 and TRBJ1-2; weak D call: TRBD1 (5 bases). There are 15 residues in the CDR3. V lost 3 bases and J lost 4, with 18 bases in between. From germline, CDR1 is GTSNPN and CDR2 SVGIG (reference sequence). The chain's CDR3 is CAWSIDRQNVYGYTF. The CDR3 DNA follows: TGTGCCTGGAGCATCGACAGACAGAACGTCTATGGCTACACCTTC.

This clone appeared a few times. V is TRBV28 and J is TRBJ1-2, with 7 bases lining up with TRBD1. The germline CDR1 and CDR2 sequences are MDHEN and SYDVKM. The trim removed 1 base at V and 4 bases at J, leaving 12 bases unmatched. The CDR3 extends over 17 amino acids. As DNA, the CDR3 is TGTGCCAGCAGTTTATTATCCCCGGACAGGACTTCCTATGGCTACACCTTC. Translating gives CASSLLSPDRTSYGYTF.

The CDR3 bases are TGTGCCAGCAGCGTAGATGGGACTAGGAGGAATACGCAGTATTTT. Its translation: CASSVDGTRRNTQYF. The chain employs TRBV9 and TRBJ2-3; 8 bases are a match to TRBD2. The CDR3 has 15 residues. With 0 bases clipped from V and 7 bases from J, the junction kept 7 bases outside the gene matches. Germline CDR1 and CDR2: SGDLS and YYNGEE.

V usage is TRBV11-2 and J usage is TRBJ1-3; D gene ambiguous. V was clipped by 1 base and J by 6 bases, with 10 bases between them. Germline V gene data show CDR1 as SGHAT and CDR2 as FQNNGV. The CDR3 extends over 14 amino acids. Here the CDR3 reads CASSLGMRANTIYF. CDR3 bases: TGTGCCAGCAGCTTAGGAATGAGGGCAAACACCATATATTTT. Combining the CDR3 with reference TRBV11-2 and TRBJ1-3 gives the whole variable domain EAGVAQSPRYKIIEKRQSVAFWCNPISGHATLYWYQQILGQGPKLLIQFQNNGVVDDSQLPKDRFSAERLKGVDSTLKIQPAKLEDSAVYLCASSLGMRANTIYFGEGSWLTVV.

For this clone: Other DNA sequences within the sample encode an identical CDR3. This sequence joins TRBV30 and TRBJ1-2; a possible D gene is TRBD1 (5 bases). Deletions cut 5 bases from V and 1 base from J, with 20 bases between. CDR1 is GTSNPN, CDR2 SVGIG, per germline (reference sequence). CDR3 length: 16 residues. CDR3 sequence: CAWSGQGARGNYGYTF. The CDR3 DNA reads as TGTGCCTGGTCTGGACAAGGCGCGCGGGGTAACTATGGCTACACCTTC.

The V gene is TRBV18, the J gene TRBJ2-7; 8 bases agree with TRBD1. The germline gives CDR1 KGHSH, CDR2 LQKENI. CDR3 size: 18 residues. J lost 1 base, V lost 3 bases, and 14 bases had no gene match. The CDR3 protein is CASSPLSFGTGLSYEQYF. The CDR3 nucleotides read TGTGCCAGCTCACCCCTTTCTTTTGGGACAGGACTATCCTACGAGCAGTACTTC.

Details on this clone: It is unclear where the CDR3 begins or ends on the DNA, so no DNA is shown, and the CDR3 is as TCRdb lists it. The rearrangement uses TRBV9 and TRBJ1-4; the table names TRBD1, a call not compared with the DNA. Germline CDR1 reads SGDLS; CDR2 reads YYNGEE. The CDR3 contains 15 residues when both ends are counted. The CDR3 region is CASSVGFGAGGEMFF.

The rearrangement uses TRBV2 and TRBJ1-5, with D perhaps matching TRBD1 (5 bases). The CDR3 has 15 residues. V lost 6 bases and J 3 bases, leaving 15 bases between the germline ends. CDR1 is SNHLY, CDR2 FYNNEI, per germline. This CDR3 reads CASSMMGTNNQPQHF. CDR3 DNA: TGTGCCAGCAGCATGATGGGGACTAACAATCAGCCCCAGCATTTT.